The clone carrying this T cell receptor beta chain was counted many times. The antigen is undetermined. The time point was: patch test 1, 2 weeks after DPC sensitization. Documented treatment: therapeutic diphenylcyclopropenone sensitization with weekly scalp DPC. The entry originates in a study of human T cells and chemical hapten exposure. Overall study context: Patch tests applied 0.01% DPC to the upper back and were scored after 6 days. General study results and limits: Patch test score was positively correlated with the counts of PT1 expanded TCRs.

One entry per CDR3 protein, called by TCRdb with MiXCR from the RACE reads. The table lists around 340,000 distinct CDR3 sequences, roughly 6.9% of them singletons. V was trimmed by 0 bases and J by 3 bases, leaving 11 bases between them. Germline V gene sequence: CDR1 SEHNR, CDR2 FQNEAQ (reference sequence). This CDR3 is built from 16 residues. The chain recombines TRBV7-9 with TRBJ2-2; D call uncertain. The sequence was collected from a woman aged 18 to 35 with alopecia areata. Some clones in this sample may be carry-over from other donors' samples. Specimen: whole blood, collected in connection with sensitization to the hapten diphenylcyclopropenone (DPC). In nucleotides, the CDR3 is TGTGCCAGCAGCTTAGCTCCTAGTCAGGACACCGGGGAGCTGTTTTTT. This translates into CASSLAPSQDTGELFF.